The 27 T cell receptor beta chains listed next were all sequenced from one sample in a study of beta chain features in type 1 diabetes. Expressed TCRB transcripts were sequenced after all isolated RNA was converted to cDNA. Some clones are missing from TCRdb's copy, which holds only in-frame ones; the method was immunoSEQ multiplex PCR. Of around 200,000 clones in the sample, approximately 13% are singletons; the top ten hold approximately 0.62%. Material for sequencing was central memory CD4+ T cells from blood. The receptor source for this set is a woman aged 18-29 years in good health.

This clone was counted between two and nine times. The chain's CDR3 is CATSSGQGARGQYF. CDR3 bases: TGTGCCACCAGCAGCGGACAGGGGGCAAGGGGGCAGTATTTT. This chain uses TRBV15 with TRBJ2-3, with 11 bases fitting TRBD1. CDR1 and CDR2 from the germline V gene are LNHNV and YYDKDF (reference sequence). With V trimmed by 3 bases and J by 11 bases, 7 bases remained unmatched. The CDR3 extends over 14 amino acids.

The table lists this clone with a few counts. The rearrangement joins TRBV11-2 to TRBJ2-2; 7 bases line up with TRBD1. Germline V gene lookup returns CDR1 SGHAT and CDR2 FQNNGV. The CDR3 runs 15 residues. The trim removed 5 bases at V and 2 bases at J, leaving 5 bases unmatched. The CDR3 is CASSRDRTNTGELFF. CDR3 nucleotides: TGTGCCAGCAGCCGGGACAGAACAAACACCGGGGAGCTGTTTTTT.

Only a few counts were recorded for this clone. The chain has TRBV6-6 and TRBJ2-4; D may be TRBD2 (6 bases). The CDR3 extends over 14 amino acids. Germline CDR1 reads MNHNY; CDR2 reads SVGAGI (reference sequence). The V and J ends lost 7 bases and 1 base respectively, with 11 bases between them. The DNA of the CDR3 is TGTGCCAGCACTGCGGGGACGGCCAAAAACATTCAGTACTTC. Residues: CASTAGTAKNIQYF.

Here the CDR3 reads CASRPSSGAYNEQFF. The DNA for the CDR3 is TGTGCCAGCAGGCCCTCTAGCGGAGCCTACAATGAGCAGTTCTTC. The chain couples TRBV9 to TRBJ2-1; 7 bases fit TRBD2. Germline assignment: CDR1 SGDLS and CDR2 YYNGEE. The CDR3 spans 15 residues. With 5 bases clipped from V and 2 bases from J, the junction kept 7 bases outside the gene matches.

J is TRBJ2-7 and V is TRBV18; 7 nucleotides line up with TRBD1. The ends lost 3 bases at V and 3 bases at J; junction bases unmatched: 5. Per the germline V gene, CDR1 is KGHSH and CDR2 is LQKENI. The CDR3 has 14 amino acids. CDR3 in amino acids: CASSPRQGYYEQYF. The CDR3 coding sequence is TGTGCCAGCTCACCCCGACAGGGTTACTACGAGCAGTACTTC.

This clone has more than one count but fewer than ten. The chain couples TRBV4-2 to TRBJ2-3, with a weak D call TRBD1 (5 bases). The CDR3 has 17 residues. Germline V gene data show CDR1 as LGHNA and CDR2 as YNFKEQ. V gave up 1 base and J gave up 1 base, with 15 bases separating them. Here the CDR3 reads CASSQAAGSGGTDTQYF. CDR3 in DNA: TGTGCCAGCAGCCAAGCGGCAGGGTCGGGTGGCACAGATACGCAGTATTTT.

The gene calls are TRBV19 and TRBJ2-7; D unclear. From germline, CDR1 is LNHDA and CDR2 SQIVND (reference sequence). V lost 3 bases to trimming and J lost 3 bases, with 15 bases between them. The CDR3 sequence is 15 residues long. The CDR3 loop reads CASSILEANNYEQYF. CDR3 DNA sequence: TGTGCCAGTAGTATTTTAGAAGCGAACAACTACGAGCAGTACTTC.

This clone appeared a few times. This chain joins TRBV13 and TRBJ2-3; 7 bases agree with TRBD2. CDR3 length: 14 residues. CDR1 is PRHDT and CDR2 is FYEKMQ in the germline V gene (reference sequence). J was trimmed by 5 bases and V by 6 bases; bases with no gene match: 8. This CDR3 reads CASSLLAVQDTQYF. In nucleotides, the CDR3 is TGTGCCAGCAGTCTTCTAGCGGTTCAAGATACGCAGTATTTT. Full variable domain (outside the CDR3, taken from reference TRBV13 and TRBJ2-3): AAGVIQSPRHLIKEKRETATLKCYPIPRHDTVYWYQQGPGQDPQFLISFYEKMQSDKGSIPDRFSAQQFSDYHSELNMSSLELGDSALYFCASSLLAVQDTQYFGPGTRLTVL.

The rearrangement joins TRBV29-1 to TRBJ1-1; D gene uncertain. Trimming shortened V by 7 bases and J by 0 bases, and 9 bases separated the two germline ends. Germline assignment: CDR1 SQVTM and CDR2 ANQGSEA. The CDR3 has 12 residues. The CDR3 here is CSADFLNTEAFF. Written as DNA, the CDR3 is TGCAGCGCGGACTTCCTGAACACTGAAGCTTTCTTT.

The CDR3 coding sequence is TGTGCCAGCAGACCAGACAGGGGCCGTATTAGAAAGGATGAGCAGTTCTTC. Encoded protein: CASRPDRGRIRKDEQFF. The chain has TRBV5-6 and TRBJ2-1; 8 bases fit TRBD1. The CDR3 sequence is 17 residues long. With 5 bases clipped from V and 8 bases from J, the junction kept 18 bases outside the gene matches. Germline V lookup: CDR1 SGHDT, CDR2 YYEEEE.

This clone appeared a few times. V is TRBV7-9 and J is TRBJ1-4; TRBD1 aligns across 8 bases. The trim removed 3 bases at V and 6 bases at J, leaving 3 bases unmatched. This CDR3 contains 14 residues. Germline lookup yields CDR1 SEHNR and CDR2 FQNEAQ (reference sequence). CDR3 protein: CASSFGQGDEKLFF. CDR3 sequence (DNA): TGTGCCAGCAGCTTTGGACAGGGAGATGAAAAACTGTTTTTT.

This clone was seen more than once but under ten times. The rearrangement uses TRBV18 and TRBJ2-3, with TRBD2 identical over 10 bases. The CDR3 is 15 residues long. Trimming removed 3 bases from V and 2 bases from J; junction bases left unmatched: 2. The germline V gene encodes CDR1 KGHSH and CDR2 LQKENI. The CDR3 sequence: CASSPGLANTDTQYF. CDR3 bases: TGTGCCAGCTCACCGGGACTAGCGAACACAGATACGCAGTATTTT.

This clone has more than one count but fewer than ten. The rearrangement uses TRBV28 and TRBJ2-5; TRBD2 agrees at 10 bases. With 6 bases clipped from V and 5 bases from J, the junction kept 6 bases outside the gene matches. Germline V CDR1 and CDR2: MDHEN, SYDVKM. This CDR3 has 14 residues. CDR3 coding DNA: TGTGCCAGCAGGGCTAGCGGGAGTGTGGAGACCCAGTACTTC. It is translated as CASRASGSVETQYF. The whole variable domain, filled in from reference TRBV28 and TRBJ2-5, reads DVKVTQSSRYLVKRTGEKVFLECVQDMDHENMFWYRQDPGLGLRLIYFSYDVKMKEKGDIPEGYSVSREKKERFSLILESASTNQTSMYLCASRASGSVETQYFGPGTRLLVL.

In regard to this clone: This CDR3 is also generated by other DNA sequences in the sample. The chain employs TRBV5-1 and TRBJ2-1, with 14 bases identical to TRBD2. Germline lookup yields CDR1 SGHRS and CDR2 YFSETQ. After removal of 7 bases from V and 10 bases from J, the junction contained 7 bases not matched to a gene. This CDR3 region has 14 residues. The CDR3 DNA reads TGCGCCAGCCGACGACTAGCGGGAGGGGGAGAGCAGTTCTTC. Translated: CASRRLAGGGEQFF.

This sequence joins TRBV7-2 and TRBJ1-1; D remains unclear. Germline CDR1 is SGHTA and CDR2 is FQGNSA. This CDR3 is 13 amino acids long. The ends were cut back, 2 bases at V and 3 bases at J, with 7 bases in the middle. The CDR3 bases are TGTGCCAGCAGCTTAACAGTACACACTGAAGCTTTCTTT. It yields the protein CASSLTVHTEAFF. Based on the CDR3 plus reference TRBV7-2 and TRBJ1-1, the full variable domain is GAGVSQSPSNKVTEKGKDVELRCDPISGHTALYWYRQSLGQGLEFLIYFQGNSAPDKSGLPSDRFSAERTGGSVSTLTIQRTQQEDSAVYLCASSLTVHTEAFFGQGTRLTVV.

This clone was counted between two and nine times. The V and J genes are TRBV7-9 and TRBJ2-1, with no clear D. V lost 3 bases and J 3 bases, leaving 3 bases between the germline ends. Germline values: CDR1 SEHNR, CDR2 FQNEAQ (reference sequence). This CDR3 comprises 12 residues. CDR3 protein: CASSFIYNEQFF. DNA of the CDR3: TGTGCCAGCAGCTTTATCTACAATGAGCAGTTCTTC.

This clone has a handful of counts. In DNA, the CDR3 is TGCGCCAGCAGCTTGGGGACTCGGACTAGTCCCGTCTACGAGCAGTACTTC. This encodes CASSLGTRTSPVYEQYF. The chain combines TRBV5-1 with TRBJ2-7, with 7 bases lining up with TRBD2. Germline CDR1 reads SGHRS; CDR2 reads YFSETQ. The CDR3 is made up of 17 amino acids. V lost 0 bases and J lost 3; bases outside the gene matches: 12.

This rearrangement joins TRBV7-2 to TRBJ2-2; TRBD2 is a possible D gene (5 bases). The ends were cut back, 3 bases at V and 6 bases at J, with 17 bases in the middle. The germline CDR1 and CDR2 sequences are SGHTA and FQGNSA. CDR3 length equals 16 residues. CDR3 in DNA: TGTGCCAGCAGCTTTGCAAAACTAGGGTGGCCCGGGGAGCTGTTTTTT. Amino acids: CASSFAKLGWPGELFF. The complete variable domain, with remaining parts taken from reference TRBV7-2 and TRBJ2-2, reads GAGVSQSPSNKVTEKGKDVELRCDPISGHTALYWYRQSLGQGLEFLIYFQGNSAPDKSGLPSDRFSAERTGGSVSTLTIQRTQQEDSAVYLCASSFAKLGWPGELFFGEGSRLTVL.

V and J are TRBV27 and TRBJ2-2; a weak D match, TRBD2 (6 bases). This CDR3 has 15 residues. The V end was cut by 6 bases, the J end by 6 bases, with 17 bases between. Germline V gene lookup returns CDR1 MNHEY and CDR2 SMNVEV (reference sequence). The CDR3: CASRLRESFAGELFF. CDR3 DNA: TGTGCCAGCAGGCTCCGGGAGAGTTTCGCCGGGGAGCTGTTTTTT.

This clone came up a few times. The same CDR3 is also encoded by other DNA sequences in this sample. The chain's CDR3 is CASSPRGRGTEAFF. The CDR3 nucleotides are TGTGCCAGCTCACCCCGAGGGCGGGGGACTGAAGCTTTCTTT. This rearrangement joins TRBV18 to TRBJ1-1; possibly TRBD1 for D (5 bases). The V gene lost 3 bases and the J gene lost 5 bases, with 13 bases spanning the gap. The CDR3 is 14 residues long. CDR1 and CDR2 from the germline V gene are KGHSH and LQKENI.

This clone has a handful of counts. This chain joins TRBV19 and TRBJ2-7, with D uncertain. The germline V and J ends were trimmed by 3 bases and 5 bases, with 8 bases remaining between them. Germline CDR1 is LNHDA and CDR2 is SQIVND (reference sequence). CDR3 length: 12 amino acids. The CDR3 here is CASSIARDEQYF. DNA of the CDR3: TGTGCCAGTAGTATTGCTCGAGACGAGCAGTACTTC.

This clone was counted between two and nine times. This rearrangement joins TRBV30 to TRBJ1-1; D might be TRBD1 (6 bases). This CDR3 is built from 14 residues. The ends were cut back, 7 bases at V and 3 bases at J, with 18 bases in the middle. CDR1 and CDR2 (germline): GTSNPN, SVGIG (reference sequence). CDR3 in amino acids: CAYQQTGPHTEAFF. In DNA form, the CDR3 reads TGTGCCTACCAACAGACAGGCCCCCACACTGAAGCTTTCTTT.

This clone was detected a few times. The V call is TRBV4-1, the J call TRBJ1-5; 10 nucleotides match TRBD1. With 1 base clipped from V and 7 bases from J, the junction kept 4 bases outside the gene matches. The CDR3 has 15 residues. CDR1 MGHRA and CDR2 YSYEKL come from the germline V gene. CDR3 residues: CASSQGQGALQPQHF. The CDR3 nucleotides are TGCGCCAGCAGCCAAGGACAGGGGGCATTGCAGCCCCAGCATTTT.

The chain uses TRBV29-1 and TRBJ1-5; possibly TRBD1 for D (5 bases). Between the trimmed V and J ends, which lost 5 bases and 3 bases, there was a span of 11 bases. Germline CDR1 and CDR2: SQVTM and ANQGSEA. The CDR3 spans 13 residues. In DNA, the CDR3 is TGCAGCGTTCGTACAGGAATCAATCAGCCCCAGCATTTT. It specifies CSVRTGINQPQHF.

The V and J genes are TRBV14 and TRBJ2-3; 8 positions match TRBD2. Germline V gene lookup returns CDR1 SGHDN and CDR2 FVKESK. The CDR3 is 15 residues long. Germline trimming cut 4 bases from V and 0 bases from J; bases unmatched to any gene: 3. DNA of the CDR3: TGTGCCAGCAGCCGGACTAGCTCTAGCACAGATACGCAGTATTTT. Its translation: CASSRTSSSTDTQYF.

V gene TRBV30 combines with J gene TRBJ2-1; weak D call: TRBD2 (5 bases). The CDR3 loop spans 16 amino acids. Trimming removed 2 bases from V and 2 bases from J, with 16 bases in between. Germline CDR1 reads GTSNPN; CDR2 reads SVGIG (reference sequence). The CDR3 DNA sequence: TGTGCCTGGAGTAGTAGCTACGGGATGACCTACAATGAGCAGTTCTTC. Its protein is CAWSSSYGMTYNEQFF. The variable domain in full, completed from reference TRBV30 and TRBJ2-1, reads SQTIHQWPATLVQPVGSPLSLECTVEGTSNPNLYWYRQAAGRGLQLLFYSVGIGQISSEVPQNLSASRPQDRQFILSSKKLLLSDSGFYLCAWSSSYGMTYNEQFFGPGTRLTVL.

V is TRBV28 and J is TRBJ1-4, with D possibly matching TRBD1 (6 bases). V was cut by 6 bases and J by 0 bases, with 14 bases left in between. Germline CDR1 is MDHEN and CDR2 is SYDVKM. The CDR3 totals 16 residues. The CDR3 coding sequence is TGTGCCAGCAGCCCCATTTGGACAGCAACTAATGAAAAACTGTTTTTT. Translated, it gives CASSPIWTATNEKLFF.